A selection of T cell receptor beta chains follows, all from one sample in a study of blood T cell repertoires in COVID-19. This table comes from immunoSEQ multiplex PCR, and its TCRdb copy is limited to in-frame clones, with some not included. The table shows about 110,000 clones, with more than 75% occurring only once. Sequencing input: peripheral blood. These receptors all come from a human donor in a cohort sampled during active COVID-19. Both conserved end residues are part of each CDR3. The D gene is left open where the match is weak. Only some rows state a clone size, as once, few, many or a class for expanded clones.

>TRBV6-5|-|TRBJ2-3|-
CASIPPGTDTQYF
TGTGCCAGCATCCCGCCGGGCACAGATACGCAGTATTTT
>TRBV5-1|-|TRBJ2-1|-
CASGNSAGLSSYNEQFF
TGCGCCAGCGGCAACTCCGCGGGGCTGAGCTCCTACAATGAGCAGTTCTTC
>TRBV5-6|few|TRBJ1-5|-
CASSLADQPQHF
TGTGCCAGCAGCTTGGCCGATCAGCCCCAGCATTTT
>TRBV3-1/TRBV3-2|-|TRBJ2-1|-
CASSQDLREQFF
TGTGCCAGCAGCCAAGATCTGCGGGAGCAGTTCTTC
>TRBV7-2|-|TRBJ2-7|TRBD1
CASGRTGITGYGVEQYF
TGTGCCAGCGGCCGGACAGGGATAACGGGTTACGGGGTCGAGCAGTACTTC
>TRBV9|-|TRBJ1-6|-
CASSPQDRFKGLYNSPLHF
TGTGCCAGCAGCCCCCAGGACCGGTTCAAAGGACTTTATAATTCACCCCTCCACTTT
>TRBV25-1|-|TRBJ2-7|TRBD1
CASQGAGTGPYEQYF
TGTGCCAGCCAAGGCGCGGGGACAGGCCCCTACGAGCAGTACTTC
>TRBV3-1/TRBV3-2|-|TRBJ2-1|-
CASSQAQRAPYNEQFF
TGTGCCAGCAGCCAAGCTCAGCGGGCTCCCTACAATGAGCAGTTCTTC
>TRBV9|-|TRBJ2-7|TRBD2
CASSELSGSYEQYF
TGTGCCAGCAGCGAACTGAGCGGGAGCTACGAGCAGTACTTC
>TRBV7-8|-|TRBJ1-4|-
CASSTYGTGNNEKLFF
TGTGCCAGCAGCACTTACGGAACAGGCAATAATGAAAAACTGTTTTTT
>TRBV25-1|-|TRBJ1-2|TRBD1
CASSDHQGDYGYTF
TGTGCCAGCAGTGATCACCAGGGGGACTATGGCTACACCTTC
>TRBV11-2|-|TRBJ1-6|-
CASSEGGGSPLHF
TGTGCCAGCAGCGAGGGGGGGGGTTCACCCCTCCACTTT
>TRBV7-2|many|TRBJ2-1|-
CASMATRGSNEQFF
TGTGCCAGCATGGCGACTAGGGGTTCCAATGAGCAGTTCTTC
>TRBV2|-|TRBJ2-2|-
CASSEAGQGGKAGELFF
TGTGCCAGCAGTGAAGCGGGTCAGGGAGGCAAGGCCGGGGAGCTGTTTTTT
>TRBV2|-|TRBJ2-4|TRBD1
CASSEQGQGTGIQYF
TGTGCCAGCAGTGAACAGGGACAGGGGACAGGTATTCAGTACTTC
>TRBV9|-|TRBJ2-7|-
CASSVLEGDIYEQYF
TGTGCCAGCAGCGTTCTTGAGGGGGACATCTACGAGCAGTACTTC
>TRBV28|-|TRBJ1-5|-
CASNGGTQPQHF
TGTGCCAGCAATGGGGGCACTCAGCCCCAGCATTTT
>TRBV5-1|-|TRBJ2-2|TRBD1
CASSINPGTGRSGELFF
TGCGCCAGCAGCATAAATCCCGGGACAGGGAGGTCCGGGGAGCTGTTTTTT
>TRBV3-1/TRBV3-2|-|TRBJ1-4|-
CASSPRNEKLFF
TGTGCCAGCAGCCCTCGTAATGAAAAACTGTTTTTT
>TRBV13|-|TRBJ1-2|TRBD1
CASSLQGTALDYGYTF
TGTGCCAGCAGCCTCCAGGGGACAGCTTTGGACTATGGCTACACCTTC
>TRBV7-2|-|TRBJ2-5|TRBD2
CASSLGVSGRGRETQYF
TGTGCCAGCAGCTTAGGGGTTAGCGGGAGGGGGCGAGAGACCCAGTACTTC
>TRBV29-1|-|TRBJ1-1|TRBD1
CSTDDRDLAFF
TGCAGCACGGACGACAGGGATCTAGCTTTCTTT
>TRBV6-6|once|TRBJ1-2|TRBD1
CASSYATGGRNYGYTF
TGTGCCAGCAGTTACGCTACAGGGGGCCGTAACTATGGCTACACCTTC
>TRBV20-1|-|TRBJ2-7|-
CSASPGHPYEQYF
TGCAGTGCCAGTCCGGGACACCCCTACGAGCAGTACTTC
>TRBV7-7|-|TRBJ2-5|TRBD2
CASSLGRGYPETQYF
TGTGCCAGCAGCTTAGGGCGGGGGTACCCAGAGACCCAGTACTTC
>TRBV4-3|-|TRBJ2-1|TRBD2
CASSQGTSGVGNEQFF
TGCGCCAGCAGCCAAGGGACTAGCGGGGTCGGCAATGAGCAGTTCTTC
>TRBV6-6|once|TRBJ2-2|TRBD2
CASSPGTSGPITGELFF
TGTGCCAGCAGTCCCGGGACTAGCGGACCGATTACCGGGGAGCTGTTTTTT
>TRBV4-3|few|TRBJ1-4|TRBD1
CASSQVGTGNEKLFF
TGCGCCAGCAGCCAAGTAGGGACAGGAAATGAAAAACTGTTTTTT
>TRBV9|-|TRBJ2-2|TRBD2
CASSVYSGGPYTGELFF
TGTGCCAGCAGCGTGTACTCGGGAGGGCCATACACCGGGGAGCTGTTTTTT
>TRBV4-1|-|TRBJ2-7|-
CASRRTFQGSYEQYF
TGCGCCAGCAGGCGGACCTTTCAGGGGAGCTACGAGCAGTACTTC
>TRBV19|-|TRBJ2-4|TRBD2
CASTSSGVAKNIQYF
TGTGCCAGTACCTCGAGCGGGGTAGCCAAAAACATTCAGTACTTC
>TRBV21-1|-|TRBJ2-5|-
CASSKAGTRQTQYF
TGTGCCAGCAGCAAAGCAGGGACTAGGCAGACCCAGTACTTC
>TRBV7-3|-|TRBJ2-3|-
CASSLNFGTAGDTQYF
TGTGCCAGCAGCTTAAATTTTGGGACAGCGGGAGATACGCAGTATTTT
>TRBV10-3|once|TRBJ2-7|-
CAILAESGLYEQYF
TGTGCCATCCTCGCAGAGAGCGGCCTATACGAGCAGTACTTC
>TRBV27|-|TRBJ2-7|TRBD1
CASRGTGVYEQYF
TGTGCCAGCAGAGGGACAGGGGTCTACGAGCAGTACTTC